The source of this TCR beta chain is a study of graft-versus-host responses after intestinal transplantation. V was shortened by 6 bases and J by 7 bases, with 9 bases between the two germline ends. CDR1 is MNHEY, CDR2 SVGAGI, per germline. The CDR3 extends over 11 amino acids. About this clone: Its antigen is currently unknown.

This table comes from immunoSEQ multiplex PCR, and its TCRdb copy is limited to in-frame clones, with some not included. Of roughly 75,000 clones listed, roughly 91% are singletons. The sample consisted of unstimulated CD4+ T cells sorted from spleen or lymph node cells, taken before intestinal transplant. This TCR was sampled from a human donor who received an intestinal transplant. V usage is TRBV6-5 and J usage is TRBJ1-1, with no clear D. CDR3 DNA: TGTGCCAGCAGCCGTCGAGGTGAAGCTTTCTTT. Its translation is CASSRRGEAFF.